This TCR beta chain was recovered during a study of shared clonotypes between healthy human individuals. Study-wide context: CD8 memory received one plate per donor, CD8 naive two, CD4 memory three and CD4 naive three.

Genomic DNA of each subset was evenly split across several immunoSEQ plates. This table comes from immunoSEQ multiplex PCR, and its TCRdb copy is limited to in-frame clones, with some not included. The sample includes roughly 1,000,000 clones, around 78% of them seen just once. Notes on the study in general: Between a handful of donors, naive CD4 clonotypes were shared at a level of about 5%.

This clone turned up a few times. As yet, its antigen is unknown. Other DNA sequences in the sample encode the same CDR3. This receptor was obtained from a man aged 18 to 29 in good health. Some clones in this sample may be carry-over from other donors' samples. The specimen sequenced was memory CD4+ T cells from PBMCs. The subset denotes: CD45RA-negative fraction.

The CDR3 spells CASSLGDTNTEAFF. The CDR3 DNA follows: TGCGCCAGCAGCTTGGGGGACACGAACACTGAAGCTTTCTTT. The chain employs TRBV5-1 and TRBJ1-1; TRBD1 is a possible D gene (6 bases). The V end lost 0 bases, the J end lost 1 base, and 7 bases lay between the germline ends. This CDR3 has 14 amino acids. The germline V gene has CDR1 SGHRS and CDR2 YFSETQ.